This T cell receptor beta chain is drawn from a study of cytomegalovirus exposure and HLA in healthy donors (dated by TCRdb to about 2017). In the study overall: In an earlier analysis of 587 of the donors, 250 to 350 Gb of sequence data and 120 million or so unique TCR beta sequences from 150 million to 200 million T cells were reported. Rather than drawing on any new phenotypic data, the later analysis identified candidate immune exposures from TCR beta sequences and the way those sequences occurred across donors. Class I and class II HLA loci were covered by the typing at four-digit resolution. To predict cytomegalovirus infection status, the study combined high-throughput TCR immunosequencing, statistical association of individual TCRs with disease status, and machine learning. Across 398 genotyped donors of the cohort, an average of roughly 250,000 unique TCR beta nucleotide sequences per donor were sequenced, and 15% to 20% of those sequences were non-productive. An earlier analysis of 450 to 750 of the donors used high-throughput TCR beta sequencing to judge whether each TCR beta V gene segment behaved as functional or pseudogenic. In addition to the first cohort of about 650 subjects, a separate validation cohort of some 120 different subjects was used. All discovery cohort repertoires had been generated on a single sequencing platform. Of the roughly 400 genotyped donors, about 80% fell in the genetic ancestry cluster associated with self-reported Caucasian donors. The study aimed to test whether cataloging public T cell receptors could reveal signatures of past pathogen exposure. Donor age, sex, ethnicity and CMV serostatus were compiled together with the repertoire data. An early release that covered about 600 HLA-typed donors contained about 300 gigabases of sequencing data and tens of millions of unique TCR sequences. In a later analysis, previously published TCR beta repertoires from 600 to 850 donors were re-analyzed and high-resolution HLA genotyping was added so that TCR occurrence patterns could be studied. A later genetic analysis used genome-wide SNP genotypes for about 60% of the roughly 700 donors, treating that subset as a discovery cohort. The study profiled the T cell repertoires of more than 500 subjects by immunosequencing and related them to cytomegalovirus serostatus. The number of donors typed differed by locus, with about 620-630 for A, B, C, DRB1 and DQB1, 522 for DQA1, 606 for DPA1, and 400 to 490 for DPB1. Four or five DR-DQ haplotypes were treated as single units for association and clustering because of strong linkage in the cohort.

In the case of this clone: Its target antigen remains unknown. Base qualities are not recorded, but no much larger clone differs from it by a single base.

Results and caveats for the whole study, not just this receptor: A later analysis found that most CMV-associated TCR beta chains appeared HLA-restricted, with HLA associations seemingly driven largely by CMV exposure. In a later analysis, 15,000 to 20,000 TCR beta sequences were associated with specific HLA alleles at a false discovery rate of 0.05. Compared with equally common non-associated chains, HLA-associated TCR beta chains in a later analysis were more clonally expanded and had lower generation probabilities. A later analysis found that TCR association rates varied across HLA loci, with DRB1 alleles showing the most associated TCRs and HLA-C alleles the fewest. Across donors, most TCR sequences were observed very rarely, whereas some public TCRs were present in many individuals. In a later genetic analysis, fewer N-insertions in productive TCRs were reported among donors in an Asian-associated ancestry cluster than the roughly 700-donor mean. The classifier was reported to diagnose cytomegalovirus status with high specificity and sensitivity in both the original and validation cohorts. According to a later analysis, parvovirus B19, influenza, CMV and Epstein-Barr virus appeared linked to several top co-occurrence clusters. In a later genetic analysis, a missense DCLRE1C variant was associated with V-gene and J-gene trimming of TCR beta chains, and the association was replicated in an independent cohort. A cluster of highly shared sequence variants was judged likely to represent a technical artifact of the sequencing pipeline. A further reported finding was that TCR beta sequences accurately predicted the HLA-A and HLA-B alleles for most subjects in the first cohort. When HLA alleles, especially DR and DQ, strongly co-occurred, TCR associations were difficult to assign to individual alleles. HLA typing was unavailable for some donors at each locus, so association tests used only the typed subset. Correlated functional status among segregating V segments might reflect linkage disequilibrium, but an unknown experimental factor could not be ruled out. The study gave a list of 150 to 200 TCR beta chains associated with cytomegalovirus. Sequencing depth was assumed to be roughly uniform across donors in the presence/absence analyses, though that assumption may not hold. This cohort had only TCR beta chains sequenced, and the lack of alpha or paired-chain data limited which features could be detected. The only immune exposure information available for the cohort was CMV serostatus. In an earlier analysis of approximately 590 of the donors, most TCR beta V segments appeared in productive rearrangements about 87% or about 30% of the time, broadly matching IMGT annotations. In vitro tests confirmed that a few of the cytomegalovirus-associated TCR beta chains recognize cytomegalovirus antigens. It was suggested by the authors that the approach could potentially be generalized to other disease states and immunological phenotypes. The earlier analysis of 450 to 700 of the donors excluded some 15 rarely observed V segments, including chromosome 9 orphons, because counts were too low. Some IMGT-functional V segments, including TRBV6-2 and TRBV6-3, could not be distinguished by the 87-base-pair reads and were therefore excluded.

The method was the immunoSEQ multiplex PCR assay. For the multiplex PCR, a mixture combining 60 forward primers for TCR Vbeta segments and 13 reverse primers for TCR Jbeta segments was used. The CDR3 region of rearranged TCR beta genes was amplified from genomic DNA with a multiplex PCR assay. On the Illumina HiSeq System, the amplified TCR beta libraries were sequenced as 87-base-pair reads. On the study's bioinformatics: A later analysis counted tens of millions of unique TCR beta chains across the 666 repertoires, and some 11 million of these chains were shared by at least two donors. To remove PCR and sequencing errors, raw reads were error-corrected and collapsed into unique sequences using a nearest-neighbor algorithm that merged closely related sequences. V, D and J gene segments were assigned by aligning CDR3 sequences to IMGT reference sequences. For a sequence to be retained, a match of at least six nucleotides was required to both a V gene segment and a J gene segment. A rearrangement counted as productive if the CDR3 had no stop codons and remained in frame with V and J, and every other rearrangement counted as non-productive. CDR3 was defined according to IMGT convention as the region running from the second conserved V-encoded cysteine to the conserved J-encoded phenylalanine. The earlier analysis of about 640 of the donors excluded any sequence lacking an unambiguous match to a single V gene segment. An earlier analysis of some 610 of the donors called V segments functional above 56.7% productive rearrangements and segregating when the between-donor standard deviation exceeded 5%. A statistical classification framework was built to diagnose cytomegalovirus status from the catalog of TCR beta chain sequences. In a later analysis, V and J genes were assigned by comparing TCR nucleotide sequences against IMGT/GENE-DB human TR gene sequences. The TCRdist pipeline was used in a later analysis to assign CDR3 sequences and most-parsimonious VDJ recombination scenarios. In a later analysis, each TCR beta chain was defined by its CDR3 amino acid sequence together with its V-gene family, and reads lacking a unique V-gene family were excluded. A later analysis removed roughly 590 highly shared, low-generation-probability nucleotide sequences to deal with suspected cross-contamination and a sequencing artifact. In a later analysis, a clonal expansion index for each public chain was calculated from normalized within-repertoire ranks of inferred template counts. In a later analysis, generation probabilities were computed with a VDJ recombination model fitted to out-of-frame rearrangements, and the resulting probabilities were checked against IGoR. Hypergeometric tests were used in a later analysis to score TCR-TCR, TCR-HLA and TCR-CMV co-occurrence, with a repertoire-size bias correction applied to the TCR pairs. False discovery rates were estimated in a later analysis by permuting HLA or CMV assignments 20 times. In a later analysis, co-occurring TCRs were grouped using DBSCAN, with TCRdist sequence similarity added in when clustering inside HLA-allele-positive subsets. For co-occurrence clustering, repertoires with fewer than 30,000 or more than 120,000 public chains were excluded, along with several repertoires with anomalous nucleotide sharing. The clones in this table, taken by TCRdb from immuneACCESS, are in-frame only. Not every clone is retained; where verified, under half of the shortfall comes from an unresolved V gene, and the cause of the rest is unknown. V and J calls and clone size are given by that table; D and trimming were obtained from the DNA. The sample includes 150,000 to 200,000 clones, with about 80% observed a single time. The ten top clones hold under 0.75% of the sample.

V ends up 3 bases short and J 1 base short, with an unmatched junction base count of 3. The CDR3 measures 17 amino acids from cysteine to phenylalanine. The kept DNA is CDR3 alone, 51 bases in frame from the first base. As encoded in the germline V gene, CDR1 is SGHVS while CDR2 is FNYEAQ. The cohort consisted of 666 healthy bone marrow donors. Cohort members were all nominally healthy when sampled, although unrecorded immune exposures were likely present. The donor tested CMV seronegative and was one of the 352 seronegative cohort members. A peripheral blood sample was collected from each donor, and TCR beta sequencing was performed on peripheral blood mononuclear cells. The Qiagen DNeasy Blood Extraction Kit was used to extract genomic DNA from the blood cell samples.

The sequencing input was PBMCs. The receptor's source is a woman between 40 and 55 years old in good health and CMV-seronegative. The chain is encoded by TRBV7-6 joined to TRBJ2-7; 16 bases in between match TRBD2. The sequenced DNA is TGTGCCAGCAGCTTGGGACTAGCGGGGGGGGGATCCTACGAGCAGTACTTC. Its coded protein is CASSLGLAGGGSYEQYF.